This T cell receptor beta chain was captured by sequencing in a study of identical twins' blood T cells. Study summary: Around 51 million reads covered about six alpha-chain and about six beta-chain libraries.

TCRdb fed the 5' RACE reads into MiXCR, producing one record per CDR3 protein. The sample includes 350,000 to 400,000 distinct CDR3 sequences, around 30% of them seen just once. Trimming took 6 bases from V and 1 from J, leaving 9 bases between them. The CDR3 is 13 amino acids. Germline values: CDR1 ENHRY, CDR2 SYGVKD. This chain uses TRBV10-3 with TRBJ1-1, with D unclear. This receptor was identified in a woman aged 18-55 years in good health. The sequenced sample consisted of PBMCs. The CDR3 DNA reads TGTGCCATCAGGATAGACCCGAACACTGAAGCTTTCTTT. This encodes CAIRIDPNTEAFF.